The clone carrying this TCR beta chain was picked up many times. Its antigen remains unidentified. These data come from a study of T cells in Graves' hyperthyroidism and ophthalmopathy. Study results and limitations: Blood samples included most of the expanded thyroid clonotypes exceeding 0.001.

What was amplified from RNA transcripts were TCR beta CDR3 regions. TCR CDR3 regions were first amplified by RT-PCR with HTBI primers. Each CDR3 protein gets one entry after TCRdb re-called the multiplex PCR reads with MiXCR. The sample shows some 400,000 distinct CDR3 sequences, about a fifth of them seen only once. CDR3 length equals 14 residues. Trimming took 0 bases from V and 2 from J, leaving 5 bases between them. The germline gives CDR1 MGHRA, CDR2 YSYEKL. Source material for PBMCs was over 8 ml fresh peripheral blood. The chain is built from TRBV4-1 and TRBJ1-5; D not certain. This TCR was sampled from a woman younger than 30 with Graves' hyperthyroidism. The sequencing sample was made of blood. The CDR3 DNA follows: TGCGCCAGCAGCCAAGAACCGGGCAATCAGCCCCAGCATTTT. Translated, it gives CASSQEPGNQPQHF.